Presented here are 26 T cell receptor beta chains from one specimen sequenced in a study of shared clonotypes between healthy human individuals. Here immunoSEQ multiplex PCR was the method, and the copy in TCRdb shows in-frame clones only, minus some. The sample carries more than 2,000,000 clones, approximately 95% recorded once. Sequencing was carried out using naive CD4+ T cells from PBMCs. Subset of the sample: CD45RA+ positively selected. These receptors were collected from a man between 18 and 29 years old in good health. Some clones in this sample may be carry-over from other donors' samples.

The chain links TRBV10-3 to TRBJ1-1; 9 bases map to TRBD1. With V trimmed by 6 bases and J by 7 bases, 9 bases remained unmatched. The V gene's germline CDR1 is ENHRY and CDR2 SYGVKD. CDR3 length: 14 residues. The CDR3 protein is CAIRRDRDVIEAFF. CDR3 nucleotide sequence: TGTGCCATCAGGCGGGACAGGGACGTCATTGAAGCTTTCTTT.

V is TRBV30 and J is TRBJ2-1; D is unresolved. V was clipped by 0 bases and J by 8 bases, with 5 bases between them. The CDR3 contains 11 residues. Looked up from germline, CDR1 is GTSNPN and CDR2 is SVGIG (reference sequence). In nucleotides, the CDR3 is TGTGCCTGGAGTGTAGATCATGAGCAGTTCTTC. This codes for CAWSVDHEQFF. The entire variable domain, with the rest obtained from reference TRBV30 and TRBJ2-1, is as follows: SQTIHQWPATLVQPVGSPLSLECTVEGTSNPNLYWYRQAAGRGLQLLFYSVGIGQISSEVPQNLSASRPQDRQFILSSKKLLLSDSGFYLCAWSVDHEQFFGPGTRLTVL.

The chain is built from TRBV7-9 and TRBJ2-7; D unclear. CDR1 and CDR2 from the germline V gene are SEHNR and FQNEAQ (reference sequence). Trimming took off 2 bases at V and 2 bases at J, with 13 bases between the two ends. CDR3 size: 15 residues. CDR3: CASSLTKAAAYEQYF. CDR3 DNA sequence: TGTGCCAGCAGCTTAACAAAGGCAGCAGCCTACGAGCAGTACTTC.

The chain uses TRBV7-9 and TRBJ2-5; TRBD2 might be the D (5 bases). Germline CDR1 and CDR2: SEHNR and FQNEAQ (reference sequence). The CDR3 is 13 residues long. V was shortened by 6 bases and J by 4 bases, with 12 bases between the two germline ends. The chain's CDR3 is CASSFIALETQYF. CDR3 sequence (DNA): TGTGCCAGCAGTTTCATAGCGTTAGAGACCCAGTACTTC.

The V call is TRBV2, the J call TRBJ2-1; D gene ambiguous. V lost 6 bases and J 8 bases, leaving 11 bases between the germline ends. The CDR3 sequence is 12 residues long. Looked up from germline, CDR1 is SNHLY and CDR2 is FYNNEI. CDR3 sequence reads: CASRVGSDEQFF. The CDR3 DNA follows: TGTGCCAGCAGAGTTGGAAGCGATGAGCAGTTCTTC.

The chain joins TRBV9 to TRBJ2-7; possible D gene TRBD2, 6 bases. CDR3 length: 15 residues. The germline CDR1 and CDR2 sequences are SGDLS and YYNGEE. V lost 1 base and J 4 bases, leaving 15 bases between the germline ends. CDR3 sequence: CASSVSPGAYYEQYF. Here the CDR3 DNA reads TGTGCCAGCAGCGTATCCCCGGGAGCCTATTACGAGCAGTACTTC.

This clone was seen just once. The J gene is TRBJ2-2, the V gene TRBV5-4; 14 bases align to TRBD2. V gave up 4 bases and J gave up 6 bases; unmatched junction bases: 5. The CDR3 has 16 residues. The germline gives CDR1 SGHNT, CDR2 YYREEE (reference sequence). CDR3: CASSVGTSGRSGELFF. The DNA for the CDR3 is TGTGCCAGCAGCGTGGGGACTAGCGGGAGATCCGGGGAGCTGTTTTTT.

V and J are TRBV6-5 and TRBJ1-5; 8 bases fit TRBD1. The CDR3 is 13 amino acids. From germline, CDR1 is MNHEY and CDR2 SVGAGI. V shed 6 bases, J shed 8 bases, and the junction held 6 bases outside the gene matches. The CDR3 sequence is CASSPGQGKPQHF. The CDR3 DNA reads as TGTGCCAGCAGCCCCGGACAGGGAAAGCCCCAGCATTTT.

V is TRBV7-9 and J is TRBJ1-4, with D possibly TRBD1 on 6 matching bases. Trimming cost V 6 bases and J 0 bases, with 14 bases left between them. Per the germline V gene, CDR1 is SEHNR and CDR2 is FQNEAQ (reference sequence). CDR3 length equals 16 residues. CDR3 loop: CASSHTGFATNEKLFF. As DNA, the CDR3 is TGTGCCAGCAGTCACACAGGGTTTGCAACTAATGAAAAACTGTTTTTT.

CDR3 residues: CASSLEGQGNTIYF. CDR3 coding DNA: TGCGCCAGCAGCCTCGAGGGACAGGGCAACACCATATATTTT. This rearrangement joins TRBV4-3 to TRBJ1-3, with 9 bases that match TRBD1. Germline V lookup: CDR1 LGHNA, CDR2 YSLEER. The CDR3 runs 14 residues. V shed 4 bases and J 7 bases; nucleotides not matched to a gene: 5.

V gene TRBV10-3 combines with J gene TRBJ2-5; D possibly corresponds to TRBD2 (6 bases). Trimming shortened V by 8 bases and J by 3 bases, and 16 bases separated the two germline ends. Germline CDR1 and CDR2: ENHRY and SYGVKD. The CDR3 length is 14 residues. The CDR3 sequence is CAIGGSSGKETQYF. CDR3 DNA sequence: TGTGCCATCGGAGGGTCCAGCGGCAAAGAGACCCAGTACTTC.

The J gene is TRBJ2-7, the V gene TRBV11-2; D might be TRBD1 or TRBD2, each matching 5 bases. Per the germline V gene, CDR1 is SGHAT and CDR2 is FQNNGV. With 6 bases removed from V and 0 bases from J, the gap between germline ends came to 15 bases. This CDR3 contains 15 residues. The CDR3 bases are TGTGCCAGCAGTCCTCGGGGCCAGAGCTCCTACGAGCAGTACTTC. Its protein is CASSPRGQSSYEQYF.

As regards this clone: The sample contains more than one DNA sequence encoding this CDR3. The CDR3 DNA sequence: TGTGCCAGCAGCCCGGGACAGGGTCAAGAGACCCAGTACTTC. Amino acid sequence: CASSPGQGQETQYF. This chain links TRBV5-4 with TRBJ2-5, with 9 nucleotides matching TRBD1. This CDR3 is built from 14 residues. V was pared by 4 bases and J by 2 bases, with 3 bases of the junction left unmatched. Germline CDR1 reads SGHNT; CDR2 reads YYREEE (reference sequence).

DNA for the CDR3: TGCGCCAGCAGCTTGGAGCAGATCCAAGAGACCCAGTACTTC. Amino acids: CASSLEQIQETQYF. The rearrangement links TRBV5-1 to TRBJ2-5; D call uncertain. Trimming removed 0 bases from V and 1 base from J, with 7 bases in between. The CDR3 length is 14 residues. Per germline, CDR1 SGHRS and CDR2 YFSETQ.

The chain joins TRBV5-4 to TRBJ1-4; D is uncertain. The CDR3 sequence is 14 residues long. The germline V and J ends were trimmed by 1 base and 7 bases, with 11 bases remaining between them. Germline V gives CDR1 SGHNT, CDR2 YYREEE (reference sequence). The CDR3 DNA is TGTGCCAGCAGCTTGCCCTCAGAGAGTGAAAAACTGTTTTTT. It yields the protein CASSLPSESEKLFF.

V usage is TRBV9 and J usage is TRBJ1-2; tentative D call: TRBD1 (5 bases). The CDR3 loop spans 14 amino acids. Between the trimmed V and J ends, which lost 3 bases and 3 bases, there was a span of 12 bases. Germline V gives CDR1 SGDLS, CDR2 YYNGEE. CDR3 residues: CASSAGAEDYGYTF. CDR3 coding DNA: TGTGCCAGCAGCGCCGGGGCCGAGGACTATGGCTACACCTTC.

This clone was seen just once. The rearrangement links TRBV19 to TRBJ2-7, with TRBD2 as a possible D gene (5 bases). CDR3 length: 17 amino acids. Trimming took off 3 bases at V and 0 bases at J, with 18 bases between the two ends. Germline V gene data show CDR1 as LNHDA and CDR2 as SQIVND (reference sequence). The CDR3 loop reads CASSIWGKGADSYEQYF. The CDR3 DNA follows: TGTGCCAGTAGTATTTGGGGTAAGGGAGCAGACTCCTACGAGCAGTACTTC.

The CDR3 protein is CASSLAGTLAKNIQYF. The CDR3 DNA is TGTGCCAGCAGCTTAGCCGGGACACTAGCCAAAAACATTCAGTACTTC. The J gene is TRBJ2-4, the V gene TRBV7-9; perhaps TRBD1 as D (6 bases). The ends were cut back, 0 bases at V and 0 bases at J, with 9 bases in the middle. The CDR3 runs 16 residues. Germline loops: CDR1 SEHNR, CDR2 FQNEAQ (reference sequence).

A word on this clone: The same CDR3 arises from other DNA sequences in this sample as well. V and J are TRBV18 and TRBJ2-1; 14 bases match TRBD2. The CDR3 length is 15 residues. Germline V gives CDR1 KGHSH, CDR2 LQKENI. Germline trimming cut 6 bases from V and 5 bases from J; bases unmatched to any gene: 3. CDR3 in amino acids: CASSLGLAGDNEQFF. The DNA of the CDR3 is TGTGCCAGCTCGCTGGGACTAGCGGGAGACAATGAGCAGTTCTTC.

This clone was detected once. This chain joins TRBV4-3 and TRBJ1-4, with D possibly TRBD1 on 5 matching bases. Germline assignment: CDR1 LGHNA and CDR2 YSLEER. The V end lost 0 bases, the J end lost 0 bases, and 14 bases lay between the germline ends. This CDR3 has 18 residues. The CDR3 nucleotides read TGCGCCAGCAGCCAAGAGAGGGGAACCACCGCAACTAATGAAAAACTGTTTTTT. Its translation is CASSQERGTTATNEKLFF.

This clone was observed a single time. The chain recombines TRBV9 with TRBJ2-3; the D gene is possibly TRBD2 (7 bases). V was pared by 3 bases and J by 7 bases, with 21 bases between. CDR1 and CDR2 from the germline V gene are SGDLS and YYNGEE. The CDR3 has 16 amino acids. The chain's CDR3 is CASSERRGGALNTQYF. The CDR3 bases are TGTGCCAGCAGCGAGAGGCGCGGGGGCGCCTTAAATACGCAGTATTTT.

About this clone: Other DNA sequences in this specimen translate into the identical CDR3. The chain couples TRBV5-1 to TRBJ2-3; the match to TRBD2 covers 9 bases. Germline values: CDR1 SGHRS, CDR2 YFSETQ. Trimming cost V 0 bases and J 0 bases; bases outside gene matches: 2. CDR3 size: 16 residues. The CDR3: CASSLASGASTDTQYF. DNA for the CDR3: TGCGCCAGCAGCTTGGCTAGCGGGGCTAGCACAGATACGCAGTATTTT.

The V gene is TRBV18, the J gene TRBJ1-5; D gene unclear. CDR3 length equals 17 residues. V was pared by 0 bases and J by 7 bases, with 19 bases between. CDR1 and CDR2 from the germline V gene are KGHSH and LQKENI. CDR3 residues: CASSPPDQRREVQPQHF. The CDR3 nucleotides are TGTGCCAGCTCACCACCCGATCAGCGAAGGGAGGTACAGCCCCAGCATTTT. Drawing the rest from reference TRBV18 and TRBJ1-5, the complete variable domain is NAGVMQNPRHLVRRRGQEARLRCSPMKGHSHVYWYRQLPEEGLKFMVYLQKENIIDESGMPKERFSAEFPKEGPSILRIQQVVRGDSAAYFCASSPPDQRREVQPQHFGDGTRLSIL.

CDR3 amino acids: CASSRTSGIDHPSTDTQYF. In nucleotides, the CDR3 is TGTGCCAGTAGTAGGACTAGCGGGATTGACCATCCTAGCACAGATACGCAGTATTTT. The V call is TRBV19, the J call TRBJ2-3, with 12 bases aligning to TRBD2. V lost 4 bases, J lost 0 bases, and 11 bases stayed unmatched. Germline assignment: CDR1 LNHDA and CDR2 SQIVND (reference sequence). CDR3 size: 19 residues.

This rearrangement joins TRBV28 to TRBJ1-5; TRBD1 aligns across 10 bases. J gave up 1 base and V 2 bases, and 20 bases lay outside the gene matches. Per the germline V gene, CDR1 is MDHEN and CDR2 is SYDVKM. This CDR3 is 22 amino acids long. The CDR3 nucleotides are TGTGCCAGCAGTTTACTCCCTGGCTGGGACAGGGGATTGGCATCGAGCAATCAGCCCCAGCATTTT. This codes for CASSLLPGWDRGLASSNQPQHF.

The chain has TRBV2 and TRBJ1-1, with 9 bases matching TRBD1. Germline lookup yields CDR1 SNHLY and CDR2 FYNNEI. The CDR3 totals 16 residues. With V trimmed by 6 bases and J by 4 bases, 12 bases remained unmatched. For the CDR3, the DNA is TGTGCCAGCAGCCTACTAACAGGGGGCGTGGGCACTGAAGCTTTCTTT. It encodes CASSLLTGGVGTEAFF. Drawing the rest from reference TRBV2 and TRBJ1-1, the complete variable domain is EPEVTQTPSHQVTQMGQEVILRCVPISNHLYFYWYRQILGQKVEFLVSFYNNEISEKSEIFDDQFSVERPDGSNFTLKIRSTKLEDSAMYFCASSLLTGGVGTEAFFGQGTRLTVV.